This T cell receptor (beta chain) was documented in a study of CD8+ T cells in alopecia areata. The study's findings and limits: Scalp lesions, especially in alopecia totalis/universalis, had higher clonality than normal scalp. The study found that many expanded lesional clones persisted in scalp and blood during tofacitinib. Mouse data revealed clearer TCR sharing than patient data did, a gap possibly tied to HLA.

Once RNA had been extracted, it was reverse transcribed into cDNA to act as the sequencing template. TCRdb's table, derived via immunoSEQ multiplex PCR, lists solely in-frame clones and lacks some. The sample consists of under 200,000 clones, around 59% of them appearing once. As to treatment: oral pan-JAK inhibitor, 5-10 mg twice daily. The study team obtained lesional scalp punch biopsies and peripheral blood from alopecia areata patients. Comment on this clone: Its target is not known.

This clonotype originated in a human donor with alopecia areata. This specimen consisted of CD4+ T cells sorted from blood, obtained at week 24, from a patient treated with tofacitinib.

As DNA, the CDR3 is TGTGCCAGCAGTTACGCCGTAGGCTCCTATAATTCACCCCTCCACTTT. It encodes CASSYAVGSYNSPLHF. The rearrangement links TRBV27 to TRBJ1-6, with D unresolved. This CDR3 has 16 residues. CDR1 MNHEY and CDR2 SMNVEV come from the germline V gene (reference sequence). The V end was cut by 4 bases, the J end by 0 bases, with 10 bases between.